The 12 T cell receptor beta chains below all came from one sample that was sequenced in a study of control samples from healthy donors and cancer patients. Generated by immunoSEQ multiplex PCR, the TCRdb table keeps only in-frame clones and is missing some. This sample carries some 220,000 clones, around 94% of them seen once, and the ten largest clones take roughly 1.6%. The source material was blood. Receptors originate from a man over 45 in good health.

The gene calls are TRBV28 and TRBJ2-2, with D perhaps TRBD2 (6 bases). CDR1 is MDHEN and CDR2 is SYDVKM in the germline V gene. V was clipped by 6 bases and J by 6 bases, with 20 bases between them. This CDR3 spans 16 amino acids. In nucleotides, the CDR3 is TGTGCCAGCAGCGCAGGTGGAGGGAATACTCCCGGGGAGCTGTTTTTT. Amino acids: CASSAGGGNTPGELFF.

The chain recombines TRBV28 with TRBJ1-5, with D hard to call. Germline CDR1 MDHEN, CDR2 SYDVKM. The V end was cut by 3 bases, the J end by 1 base, with 22 bases between. The CDR3 runs 19 residues. CDR3 region: CASSFLQGRPPLSNQPQHF. The CDR3 DNA sequence: TGTGCCAGCAGTTTCCTTCAAGGACGCCCTCCCTTAAGCAATCAGCCCCAGCATTTT. Filled out from reference TRBV28 and TRBJ1-5, the complete variable domain reads DVKVTQSSRYLVKRTGEKVFLECVQDMDHENMFWYRQDPGLGLRLIYFSYDVKMKEKGDIPEGYSVSREKKERFSLILESASTNQTSMYLCASSFLQGRPPLSNQPQHFGDGTRLSIL.

V is TRBV7-2 and J is TRBJ2-5; a possible D gene is TRBD1 (6 bases). V was cut by 3 bases and J by 2 bases, with 10 bases left in between. CDR1 is SGHTA and CDR2 is FQGNSA in the germline V gene. This CDR3 is built from 14 residues. The CDR3 is CASSFRGGQETQYF. DNA of the CDR3: TGTGCCAGCAGCTTCAGGGGCGGTCAAGAGACCCAGTACTTC. The variable domain in full, completed from reference TRBV7-2 and TRBJ2-5, reads GAGVSQSPSNKVTEKGKDVELRCDPISGHTALYWYRQSLGQGLEFLIYFQGNSAPDKSGLPSDRFSAERTGGSVSTLTIQRTQQEDSAVYLCASSFRGGQETQYFGPGTRLLVL.

The chain combines TRBV6-6 with TRBJ2-7; 11 positions agree with TRBD1. Germline lookup yields CDR1 MNHNY and CDR2 SVGAGI (reference sequence). This CDR3 region has 15 residues. The V segment lost 2 bases and the J segment 1 base; nucleotides outside the gene matches: 1. CDR3: CASSYGQGASYEQYF. The CDR3, as DNA: TGTGCCAGCAGTTACGGACAGGGGGCTTCCTACGAGCAGTACTTC.

The CDR3 region has the DNA TGTGCCTGGAGTCCACGACAGGCTCCGAACACTGAAGCTTTCTTT. The encoded protein is CAWSPRQAPNTEAFF. The rearrangement links TRBV30 to TRBJ1-1; D possibly corresponds to TRBD1 (6 bases). The CDR3 covers 15 residues. The V end was cut by 2 bases, the J end by 1 base, with 14 bases between. CDR1 GTSNPN and CDR2 SVGIG come from the germline V gene (reference sequence).

The count of this clone is one. The rearrangement uses TRBV2 and TRBJ2-7, with D perhaps assigned TRBD1 or TRBD2 (6 bases each). The length of the CDR3 is 15 residues. Trimming took 4 bases from V and 6 from J, leaving 19 bases between them. In germline, CDR1 is SNHLY, CDR2 FYNNEI. The CDR3 sequence is CASSAFQGTLGEQYV. As DNA, the CDR3 is TGTGCCAGCAGTGCCTTCCAGGGGACTCTGGGCGAGCAGTACGTC.

This sequence joins TRBV4-2 and TRBJ1-2; tentative D call: TRBD1 (5 bases). The CDR3 has 17 residues. CDR1 is LGHNA, CDR2 YNFKEQ, per germline. V dropped 3 bases and J dropped 0 bases, with 17 bases sitting between them. In DNA, the CDR3 is TGTGCCAGCAGCCATCAGGCCCAGGGACCTACTAACTATGGCTACACCTTC. Residues: CASSHQAQGPTNYGYTF.

This chain links TRBV28 with TRBJ1-1; TRBD1 agrees at 7 bases. The V and J ends lost 6 bases and 5 bases, in that order; junction bases with no gene match: 6. Germline values: CDR1 MDHEN, CDR2 SYDVKM. The CDR3 loop spans 13 amino acids. The CDR3 DNA follows: TGTGCCAGCAGCACGACAGGGCGGACTGAAGCTTTCTTT. Translated, it gives CASSTTGRTEAFF.

The chain is built from TRBV30 and TRBJ2-2; weak D call: TRBD1 (6 bases). Trimming stripped 4 bases from V and 5 bases from J, with 17 bases between. Germline V lookup: CDR1 GTSNPN, CDR2 SVGIG (reference sequence). This CDR3 region has 15 residues. The CDR3 region is CAWTPDRPGTGELFF. Here the CDR3 DNA reads TGTGCCTGGACCCCAGACAGGCCAGGGACCGGGGAGCTGTTTTTT.

This chain joins TRBV4-1 and TRBJ1-3, with D possibly being TRBD1 (6 bases). This CDR3 spans 16 amino acids. The V end lost 1 base, the J end lost 8 bases, and 18 bases lay between the germline ends. Germline V gene lookup returns CDR1 MGHRA and CDR2 YSYEKL. The CDR3 DNA follows: TGCGCCAGCAGCCAAGCAGGACAGAAAAATCGGGACACCATATATTTT. Translation gives CASSQAGQKNRDTIYF.

The V gene is TRBV27, the J gene TRBJ2-7; 7 bases are shared with TRBD2. Germline lookup yields CDR1 MNHEY and CDR2 SMNVEV (reference sequence). V shed 7 bases and J 8 bases; nucleotides not matched to a gene: 5. The CDR3 is 11 residues long. CDR3 nucleotide sequence: TGTGCCAGCACCCGGGGGGTTCAGCAGTACTTC. Translating gives CASTRGVQQYF.

This clone was seen a single time. The J gene is TRBJ1-5, the V gene TRBV6-6, with D maybe TRBD1 (6 bases). CDR1 MNHNY and CDR2 SVGAGI come from the germline V gene (reference sequence). The CDR3 runs to 16 residues. The V end lost 4 bases, the J end lost 2 bases, and 15 bases lay between the germline ends. The CDR3 DNA reads TGTGCCAGCAGTTGGGATACAGGGAGCGGCAATCAGCCCCAGCATTTT. It specifies CASSWDTGSGNQPQHF.